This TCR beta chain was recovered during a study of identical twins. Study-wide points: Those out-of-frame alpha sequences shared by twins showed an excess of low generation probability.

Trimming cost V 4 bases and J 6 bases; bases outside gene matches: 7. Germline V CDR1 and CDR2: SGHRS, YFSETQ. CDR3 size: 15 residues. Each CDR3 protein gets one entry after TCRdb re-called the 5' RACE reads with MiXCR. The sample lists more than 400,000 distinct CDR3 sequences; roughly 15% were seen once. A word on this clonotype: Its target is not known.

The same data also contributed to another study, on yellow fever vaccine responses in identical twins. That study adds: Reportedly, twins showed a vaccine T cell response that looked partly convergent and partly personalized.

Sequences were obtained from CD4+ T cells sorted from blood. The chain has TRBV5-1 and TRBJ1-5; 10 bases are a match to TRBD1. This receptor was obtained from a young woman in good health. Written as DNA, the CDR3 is TGCGCCAGCAGCGTCGGGACAGGGGATGCTCAGCCCCAGCATTTT. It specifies CASSVGTGDAQPQHF.